A selection of T cell receptor beta chains follows, all from one sample in a study of cytomegalovirus exposure and HLA in healthy donors. This table comes from immunoSEQ multiplex PCR, and its TCRdb copy is limited to in-frame clones, with some not included. The sample contains roughly 120,000 clones, 70% of which appear only once. The sample consisted of PBMCs. The receptor set was obtained from a man aged 25-45 years in good health and CMV-seropositive. The CDR3 runs from the conserved cysteine through the conserved F or W. The order of the fields is D gene, clone size, J gene, V gene, CDR3 DNA, CDR3 protein. D genes are given only for firm matches. Clone size is shown for a subset of rows, as once, few, many or a class of expanded clone.

TRBD1 | NA | TRBJ1-2 | TRBV6-5 | TGTGCCAGCAGTTTCGACAGGGGTGACTATGGCTACACCTTC | CASSFDRGDYGYTF
TRBD1 | once | TRBJ2-7 | TRBV29-1 | TGCAGCGTTACCGGAGACAGGGCGCCCGACGAGCAGTACTTC | CSVTGDRAPDEQYF
NA | NA | TRBJ1-2 | TRBV9 | TGTGCCAGCAGCGACGTTGTGACAGGACTCTATGGCTACACCTTC | CASSDVVTGLYGYTF
TRBD2 | NA | TRBJ2-3 | TRBV28 | TGTGCCAGCAGTTTTCGATCAGCGGGAGGGCCGGATGTAGATACGCAGTATTTT | CASSFRSAGGPDVDTQYF
TRBD1 | NA | TRBJ1-1 | TRBV19 | TGTGCCAGTCGTACAGGGGGGAATGAGAGGGCTGAAGCTTTCTTT | CASRTGGNERAEAFF
TRBD2 | NA | TRBJ2-3 | TRBV11-2 | TGTGCCAGCAGCCGAGGCGGGGGAGGCGCAGATACGCAGTATTTT | CASSRGGGGADTQYF
NA | NA | TRBJ2-7 | TRBV7-9 | TGTGCCAGCAGCCCACCCTTTAGAGGGGCAGTAGGGGGCGAGCAGTACTTC | CASSPPFRGAVGGEQYF
NA | NA | TRBJ1-2 | TRBV27 | TGTGCCAGCATGTCGGGCTATGGCTACACCTTC | CASMSGYGYTF
NA | NA | TRBJ1-4 | TRBV9 | TGTGCCAGTCGACGGAGCATGGATGAAAAACTGTTTTTT | CASRRSMDEKLFF
TRBD1 | NA | TRBJ1-2 | TRBV15 | TGTGCCACCAGCAGGGTTCGGACAGGGCTGGGCTACACCTTC | CATSRVRTGLGYTF
TRBD2 | NA | TRBJ2-1 | TRBV27 | TGTGCCAGCAGTTTATTTGGACTAGCGGGGGGGATAAGCTCCTACAATGAGCAGTTCTTC | CASSLFGLAGGISSYNEQFF
TRBD1 | NA | TRBJ1-4 | TRBV5-1 | TGCGCCAGCAGCTTGCAGGGGGACGCAACTAATGAAAAACTGTTTTTT | CASSLQGDATNEKLFF
TRBD1 | NA | TRBJ1-1 | TRBV27 | TGTGCCAGCAGTTTTTCCCCAGGGGGCACCACTGAAGCTTTCTTT | CASSFSPGGTTEAFF
NA | once | TRBJ2-7 | TRBV29-1 | TGCAGCGTTGCGTCCCGGGGTCAAGCCTACGAGCAGTACTTC | CSVASRGQAYEQYF
TRBD1 | few | TRBJ1-6 | TRBV5-6 | TGTGCCAGCAGCCCAAGGGACAGATATAATTCACCCCTCCACTTT | CASSPRDRYNSPLHF
NA | few | TRBJ2-7 | TRBV7-9 | TGTTCCAGCAGCTCTTTATTTACGGGGTCCTCGGACGAGCAGTACTTC | CSSSSLFTGSSDEQYF
NA | NA | TRBJ2-3 | TRBV6-5 | TGTGCCAGCAGCTGGGGGGAGGCAGATACGCAGTATTTT | CASSWGEADTQYF
TRBD2 | few | TRBJ2-5 | TRBV7-2 | TGTGCCAGCAGCTTAGATGCGGGAGCGGGGGAGACCCAGTACTTC | CASSLDAGAGETQYF
TRBD1 | NA | TRBJ2-3 | TRBV9 | TGTGCCAGCAGCGTAGGGACAGGGGCCAGCACAGATACGCAGTATTTT | CASSVGTGASTDTQYF
TRBD2 | NA | TRBJ2-7 | TRBV25-1 | TGTGCCAGCAGTGAGCCCGGGACTAGCGGGAAGCAGTACTTC | CASSEPGTSGKQYF
NA | NA | TRBJ2-3 | TRBV30 | TGTGCCTGGAGTGTACTGGCGGGAGATACGCAGTATTTT | CAWSVLAGDTQYF
TRBD2 | NA | TRBJ2-3 | TRBV5-1 | TGCGCCAGCAGGCGCCTAGCGGGAGGGAGCACAGATACGCAGTATTTT | CASRRLAGGSTDTQYF
NA | NA | TRBJ2-5 | TRBV11-2 | TGTGCCAGCAGCCCAGACCCATCGCGGGTGGAGACCCAGTACTTC | CASSPDPSRVETQYF
TRBD1 | NA | TRBJ1-2 | TRBV5-4 | TGTGCCAGCAGCTTGGCGGGGACAGGGCGGGAAGGCTACACCTTC | CASSLAGTGREGYTF
TRBD1 | NA | TRBJ2-2 | TRBV5-4 | TGTGCCAGCAGCTTCCTCGACAGGGTGCGGACCGGGGAGCTGTTTTTT | CASSFLDRVRTGELFF
NA | once | TRBJ1-1 | TRBV20-1 | TGCAGTCCAATGAACACTGAAGCTTTCTTT | CSPMNTEAFF